The 18 T cell receptor beta chains presented below share a single source sample, sequenced in a study of shared clonotypes between healthy human individuals. Only in-frame clones appear in the TCRdb table, and some are missing; sequencing was by immunoSEQ multiplex PCR. The table lists millions of clones, over 90% of them singletons. Sequencing input: naive CD4+ T cells from PBMCs. As to subset: CD45RA+ positively selected. These receptors all stem from a man between 18 and 29 years old in good health. Some clones in this sample may be carry-over from other donors' samples.

The V and J genes are TRBV29-1 and TRBJ2-3, with D hard to call. The V and J ends lost 0 bases and 6 bases respectively, with 7 bases between them. CDR1 is SQVTM and CDR2 is ANQGSEA in the germline V gene. The CDR3 has 12 amino acids. The CDR3 bases are TGCAGCGTTGAAGAAGCCAGGGATACGCAGTATTTT. This gives the protein CSVEEARDTQYF.

The chain employs TRBV27 and TRBJ1-5; 8 bases fit TRBD1. This CDR3 region has 15 residues. Trimming removed 1 base from V and 4 bases from J; junction bases left unmatched: 3. The germline V gene has CDR1 MNHEY and CDR2 SMNVEV (reference sequence). The CDR3 loop reads CASSLFRTGNQPQHF. For the CDR3, the DNA is TGTGCCAGCAGTTTATTTCGGACAGGGAATCAGCCCCAGCATTTT.

The CDR3, as DNA: TGTGCCAGCAGCTTCGGCGGAACCTACGAGCAGTACTTC. Translating gives CASSFGGTYEQYF. The chain is built from TRBV7-6 and TRBJ2-7, with D hard to call. Germline V gene sequence: CDR1 SGHVS, CDR2 FNYEAQ. This CDR3 contains 13 residues. Trimming removed 3 bases at V and 2 bases at J, with 8 bases between.

The chain links TRBV7-2 to TRBJ1-1; D gene uncertain. Germline CDR1 reads SGHTA; CDR2 reads FQGNSA. Trimming took 3 bases from V and 4 from J, leaving 15 bases between them. This CDR3 comprises 15 residues. The CDR3 reads CASSLTPGWATEAFF. Here the CDR3 DNA reads TGTGCCAGCAGCTTGACCCCCGGGTGGGCCACTGAAGCTTTCTTT.

The rearrangement uses TRBV7-9 and TRBJ2-7; D might be TRBD1 or TRBD2, each matching 5 bases. This CDR3 region has 15 residues. CDR1 and CDR2 from the germline V gene are SEHNR and FQNEAQ (reference sequence). Trimming shortened V by 4 bases and J by 3 bases, and 16 bases separated the two germline ends. CDR3 loop: CASSSGPTKFYEQYF. CDR3 in DNA: TGTGCCAGCAGCTCGGGACCTACCAAATTCTACGAGCAGTACTTC.

This chain joins TRBV6-4 and TRBJ2-1, with a weak D call TRBD2 (7 bases). V dropped 0 bases and J dropped 10 bases, with 16 bases sitting between them. CDR3 length: 15 residues. Germline-derived CDR1 and CDR2 are MRHNA and SNTAGT. The CDR3 region has the DNA TGTGCCAGCAGTGACTCGAATTGGGGCGGGGGCGAGCAGTTCTTC. This sequence encodes CASSDSNWGGGEQFF.

The CDR3 DNA follows: TGTGCCAGCAGTTTTCCAGAGATGTACGAGCAGTACTTC. It yields the protein CASSFPEMYEQYF. The chain employs TRBV6-6 and TRBJ2-7; D is undetermined. The germline V gene has CDR1 MNHNY and CDR2 SVGAGI (reference sequence). There are 13 residues in the CDR3. With 4 bases removed from V and 4 bases from J, the gap between germline ends came to 11 bases.

The V and J genes are TRBV29-1 and TRBJ2-1; 7 bases map to TRBD2. With V trimmed by 4 bases and J by 0 bases, 12 bases remained unmatched. CDR1 SQVTM and CDR2 ANQGSEA come from the germline V gene. The CDR3 contains 17 residues. CDR3 sequence: CSVVGGAGRSSYNEQFF. CDR3 nucleotides: TGCAGCGTTGTGGGAGGGGCGGGGAGGAGCTCCTACAATGAGCAGTTCTTC.

The J gene is TRBJ2-7, the V gene TRBV19, with 7 bases lining up with TRBD2. V lost 5 bases to trimming and J lost 7 bases; unmatched junction nucleotides: 11. This CDR3 contains 14 residues. Germline values: CDR1 LNHDA, CDR2 SQIVND (reference sequence). CDR3 coding DNA: TGTGCCAGTAGTTCGGCCGGGGGGTCGCGGGAGCAGTACTTC. The encoded protein is CASSSAGGSREQYF.

The chain couples TRBV7-3 to TRBJ2-2; a weak D match, TRBD1 (6 bases). Per germline, CDR1 SGHTA and CDR2 FQGTGA. V dropped 4 bases and J dropped 2 bases, with 20 bases sitting between them. This CDR3 region has 18 residues. The CDR3 region has the DNA TGTGCCAGCAGCTCAACAGGGCTCCGTGGGCCCAACACCGGGGAGCTGTTTTTT. This gives the protein CASSSTGLRGPNTGELFF.

The chain recombines TRBV30 with TRBJ2-3, with 14 bases lining up with TRBD2. Germline V gene lookup returns CDR1 GTSNPN and CDR2 SVGIG (reference sequence). The CDR3 is 15 residues long. The V gene end was trimmed by 2 bases and the J gene end by 6 bases; junction bases not matched to a gene: 4. Here the CDR3 DNA reads TGTGCCTGGAGTCGGACTAGCGGGAGGTGGGATACGCAGTATTTT. Protein sequence: CAWSRTSGRWDTQYF.

The rearrangement uses TRBV18 and TRBJ1-1; TRBD1 might be the D (6 bases). V was clipped by 5 bases and J by 0 bases, with 13 bases between them. The CDR3 consists of 15 residues. Germline CDR1 is KGHSH and CDR2 is LQKENI. In DNA, the CDR3 is TGTGCCAGCTCAGCCCGACAGGCGTTGAACACTGAAGCTTTCTTT. Translating gives CASSARQALNTEAFF.

This chain links TRBV7-9 with TRBJ2-7; 16 nucleotides align to TRBD2. This CDR3 has 18 residues. V lost 7 bases to trimming and J lost 2 bases; unmatched junction nucleotides: 11. Germline V gene sequence: CDR1 SEHNR, CDR2 FQNEAQ (reference sequence). This chain's CDR3 is CASNAGTSGRAFPYEQYF. CDR3 bases: TGTGCCAGCAACGCGGGGACTAGCGGGAGGGCCTTCCCCTACGAGCAGTACTTC.

The chain combines TRBV28 with TRBJ2-7; D not certain. The length of the CDR3 is 16 residues. Germline-derived CDR1 and CDR2 are MDHEN and SYDVKM. Trimming shortened V by 2 bases and J by 3 bases, and 17 bases separated the two germline ends. CDR3 residues: CASSLRRLETDYEQYF. The DNA for the CDR3 is TGTGCCAGCAGTTTAAGGAGACTGGAAACCGACTACGAGCAGTACTTC.

The V call is TRBV2, the J call TRBJ2-3; no clear D gene. The CDR3 spans 13 residues. Looked up from germline, CDR1 is SNHLY and CDR2 is FYNNEI. The V end lost 6 bases, the J end lost 5 bases, and 12 bases lay between the germline ends. This CDR3 reads CASSPLGIDTQYF. The CDR3 DNA reads TGTGCCAGCAGCCCTCTAGGGATAGATACGCAGTATTTT.

The rearrangement links TRBV6-1 to TRBJ2-3, with 7 nucleotides matching TRBD1. This CDR3 has 14 residues. Trimming cost V 4 bases and J 2 bases; bases outside gene matches: 3. Germline V CDR1 and CDR2: MNHNS, SASEGT. This chain's CDR3 is CASSGGQVTDTQYF. The CDR3 DNA reads TGTGCCAGCAGTGGTGGACAGGTCACAGATACGCAGTATTTT.

V is TRBV6-1 and J is TRBJ2-1, with a possible D match to TRBD2 (6 bases). This CDR3 spans 15 amino acids. V lost 3 bases and J 0 bases, leaving 9 bases between the germline ends. CDR1 and CDR2 from the germline V gene are MNHNS and SASEGT. The CDR3 coding sequence is TGTGCCAGCAGTGAGTTAGCGGCCTCCTACAATGAGCAGTTCTTC. Protein: CASSELAASYNEQFF.

Note on this clone: At the DNA level, this CDR3 is encoded by other sequences in the same sample as well. The chain joins TRBV30 to TRBJ2-7, with TRBD2 matching over 10 bases. Unmatched junction bases numbered 5, after V lost 4 bases and J lost 2 bases. CDR3 size: 14 residues. CDR1 is GTSNPN and CDR2 is SVGIG in the germline V gene (reference sequence). The CDR3 DNA reads TGTGCCTGGACAAGGACTAGCGGTCCCTACGAGCAGTACTTC. Translated: CAWTRTSGPYEQYF.